A selection of T cell receptor beta chains follows, all from one sample in a study of cytomegalovirus exposure and HLA in healthy donors. Clones were sequenced by immunoSEQ multiplex PCR, and TCRdb holds only the in-frame ones, with some missing. The sample lists 180,000 or so clones; 82% were seen once. The specimen was PBMCs. The receptor set was obtained from a boy younger than 10 in good health and CMV-seronegative. Both conserved end residues are part of each CDR3. Each record gives: J gene, clone size, D gene, V gene, CDR3 protein, CDR3 DNA. The D gene is left open where the match is weak. The size of a clone is reported for some rows only, either as once, few or many, or as a class for expanded clones.

J gene: TRBJ2-7
clone size: .
D gene: .
V gene: TRBV7-9
CDR3 protein: CASSPDRSVYEQYF
CDR3 DNA: TGTGCCAGCAGCCCCGACAGGTCGGTGTACGAGCAGTACTTC

J gene: TRBJ1-1
clone size: .
D gene: .
V gene: TRBV6-5
CDR3 protein: CASSYSREMNTEAFF
CDR3 DNA: TGTGCCAGCAGTTACTCGCGGGAAATGAACACTGAAGCTTTCTTT

J gene: TRBJ1-5
clone size: .
D gene: .
V gene: TRBV6-1
CDR3 protein: CASSQNQPQHF
CDR3 DNA: TGTGCCAGCAGTCAGAATCAGCCCCAGCATTTT

J gene: TRBJ2-1
clone size: .
D gene: TRBD1
V gene: TRBV25-1
CDR3 protein: CASTEGGTGSYNEQFF
CDR3 DNA: TGTGCCAGCACTGAGGGTGGGACAGGCTCCTACAATGAGCAGTTCTTC

J gene: TRBJ2-3
clone size: .
D gene: TRBD2
V gene: TRBV5-1
CDR3 protein: CASAGTSGGGTQYF
CDR3 DNA: TGCGCCAGCGCTGGGACTAGCGGGGGGGGTACGCAGTATTTT

J gene: TRBJ2-1
clone size: .
D gene: TRBD1
V gene: TRBV5-1
CDR3 protein: CASSADRGRTFF
CDR3 DNA: TGCGCCAGCAGCGCCGACAGGGGGCGCACATTCTTC

J gene: TRBJ1-1
clone size: .
D gene: .
V gene: TRBV7-9
CDR3 protein: CASSGVGTEAFF
CDR3 DNA: TGTGCCAGCTCGGGGGTGGGCACTGAAGCTTTCTTT

J gene: TRBJ2-5
clone size: .
D gene: .
V gene: TRBV20-1
CDR3 protein: CSARTLVTQYF
CDR3 DNA: TGCAGTGCTAGGACTTTGGTGACCCAGTACTTC

J gene: TRBJ1-2
clone size: .
D gene: .
V gene: TRBV4-2
CDR3 protein: CASSQESGVYGYTF
CDR3 DNA: TGTGCCAGCAGCCAAGAATCAGGGGTTTATGGCTACACCTTC

J gene: TRBJ1-5
clone size: .
D gene: .
V gene: TRBV5-6
CDR3 protein: CASSLAEVYSNQPQHF
CDR3 DNA: TGTGCCAGCAGCTTGGCGGAGGTTTATAGCAATCAGCCCCAGCATTTT

J gene: TRBJ1-1
clone size: .
D gene: .
V gene: TRBV7-9
CDR3 protein: CASSSQEGTEAFF
CDR3 DNA: TGTGCCAGCAGCTCCCAGGAAGGCACTGAAGCTTTCTTT

J gene: TRBJ1-3
clone size: .
D gene: .
V gene: TRBV13
CDR3 protein: CASSLGGEHSGNTIYF
CDR3 DNA: TGTGCCAGCAGCTTAGGAGGGGAACATTCTGGAAACACCATATATTTT

J gene: TRBJ2-7
clone size: few
D gene: TRBD1
V gene: TRBV15
CDR3 protein: CATSLRDRDEQYF
CDR3 DNA: TGTGCCACCAGCCTCCGGGACAGGGACGAGCAGTACTTC

J gene: TRBJ1-5
clone size: .
D gene: .
V gene: TRBV25-1
CDR3 protein: CASSERGSQPQHF
CDR3 DNA: TGTGCCAGCAGTGAAAGAGGATCCCAGCCCCAGCATTTT

J gene: TRBJ2-7
clone size: once
D gene: TRBD2
V gene: TRBV7-2
CDR3 protein: CASSFNLLAGGRINEQYF
CDR3 DNA: TGTGCCAGCAGCTTTAACCTACTAGCGGGGGGGCGGATCAACGAGCAGTACTTC

J gene: TRBJ1-2
clone size: .
D gene: TRBD1
V gene: TRBV5-1
CDR3 protein: CASSQTVDRADGYTF
CDR3 DNA: TGCGCCAGCAGCCAAACCGTTGACAGGGCGGACGGCTACACCTTC

J gene: TRBJ2-3
clone size: once
D gene: .
V gene: TRBV4-3
CDR3 protein: CASSQVGGGSTDTQYF
CDR3 DNA: TGCGCCAGCAGCCAAGTCGGCGGGGGCAGCACAGATACGCAGTATTTT

J gene: TRBJ2-7
clone size: .
D gene: .
V gene: TRBV4-1
CDR3 protein: CASSQAPIVPGHHIVTYEQYF
CDR3 DNA: TGCGCCAGCAGCCAAGCTCCCATTGTCCCGGGACACCACATTGTTACCTACGAGCAGTACTTC

J gene: TRBJ1-1
clone size: few
D gene: .
V gene: TRBV6-6
CDR3 protein: CASSRRGGGTEAFF
CDR3 DNA: TGTGCCAGCAGCCGCAGGGGTGGGGGAACTGAAGCTTTCTTT

J gene: TRBJ1-2
clone size: once
D gene: .
V gene: TRBV2
CDR3 protein: CASRTQSNYGYTF
CDR3 DNA: TGTGCCAGCAGGACACAGTCAAACTATGGCTACACCTTC

J gene: TRBJ2-3
clone size: .
D gene: .
V gene: TRBV21-1
CDR3 protein: CASSKAPGCWGLAGDTQYF
CDR3 DNA: TGTGCCAGCAGCAAAGCGCCAGGGTGTTGGGGACTAGCAGGGGATACGCAGTATTTT

J gene: TRBJ1-4
clone size: .
D gene: TRBD1
V gene: TRBV27
CDR3 protein: CASSLSWRGREKLFF
CDR3 DNA: TGTGCCAGCAGTTTATCGTGGAGGGGGCGGGAAAAACTGTTTTTT

J gene: TRBJ2-5
clone size: .
D gene: TRBD1
V gene: TRBV7-9
CDR3 protein: CASSQWTGGETQYF
CDR3 DNA: TGTGCCAGCAGTCAATGGACAGGTGGAGAGACCCAGTACTTC

J gene: TRBJ2-3
clone size: .
D gene: .
V gene: TRBV6-5
CDR3 protein: CASSLGHDTQYF
CDR3 DNA: TGTGCCAGCAGCCTAGGACACGATACGCAGTATTTT

J gene: TRBJ2-7
clone size: few
D gene: .
V gene: TRBV6-5
CDR3 protein: CASRDSNSYEQYF
CDR3 DNA: TGTGCCAGCAGGGACAGCAACTCCTACGAGCAGTACTTC

J gene: TRBJ2-1
clone size: .
D gene: .
V gene: TRBV5-6
CDR3 protein: CASSSSLLPNEQFF
CDR3 DNA: TGTGCCAGCAGTTCATCCCTACTACCCAATGAGCAGTTCTTC

J gene: TRBJ2-5
clone size: .
D gene: .
V gene: TRBV5-1
CDR3 protein: CASSLGVRSKTQYF
CDR3 DNA: TGCGCCAGCAGCTTGGGGGTCAGGTCAAAGACCCAGTACTTC

J gene: TRBJ1-1
clone size: .
D gene: .
V gene: TRBV10-3
CDR3 protein: CAISDPSGANTEAFF
CDR3 DNA: TGTGCCATCAGTGACCCATCAGGGGCAAACACTGAAGCTTTCTTT

J gene: TRBJ2-2
clone size: .
D gene: .
V gene: TRBV5-4
CDR3 protein: CASSLDRLPGELFF
CDR3 DNA: TGTGCCAGCAGCTTGGACAGGCTCCCCGGGGAGCTGTTTTTT

J gene: TRBJ2-1
clone size: .
D gene: .
V gene: TRBV6-6
CDR3 protein: CASSYGGSSYNEQFF
CDR3 DNA: TGTGCCAGCAGTTACGGGGGGAGCTCCTACAATGAGCAGTTCTTC

J gene: TRBJ2-3
clone size: .
D gene: TRBD2
V gene: TRBV11-2
CDR3 protein: CASSQGRGGTDTQYF
CDR3 DNA: TGTGCCAGCAGCCAAGGGCGGGGGGGCACAGATACGCAGTATTTT

J gene: TRBJ1-2
clone size: .
D gene: .
V gene: TRBV7-8
CDR3 protein: CASSPAGAYGYTF
CDR3 DNA: TGTGCCAGCAGCCCGGCGGGTGCCTATGGCTACACCTTC

J gene: TRBJ1-6
clone size: once
D gene: .
V gene: TRBV5-6
CDR3 protein: CASSFRNSPLHF
CDR3 DNA: TGTGCCAGCAGCTTCAGAAATTCACCCCTCCACTTT

J gene: TRBJ2-1
clone size: .
D gene: .
V gene: TRBV7-2
CDR3 protein: CASSFVGIHRDVYNEQFF
CDR3 DNA: TGTGCCAGCAGCTTCGTCGGGATACACCGCGATGTGTACAATGAGCAGTTCTTC

J gene: TRBJ1-2
clone size: .
D gene: TRBD1
V gene: TRBV6-5
CDR3 protein: CASGPWDSYGYTF
CDR3 DNA: TGTGCCAGCGGGCCCTGGGACAGCTATGGCTACACCTTC

J gene: TRBJ1-1
clone size: .
D gene: TRBD1
V gene: TRBV5-1
CDR3 protein: CASSLVPGPTGANFEAFF
CDR3 DNA: TGCGCCAGCAGCTTGGTCCCCGGGCCGACAGGGGCCAACTTCGAGGCTTTCTTT

J gene: TRBJ1-3
clone size: .
D gene: .
V gene: TRBV9
CDR3 protein: CASQKGNSGNTIYF
CDR3 DNA: TGTGCCAGCCAGAAGGGGAACTCTGGAAACACCATATATTTT

J gene: TRBJ2-7
clone size: few
D gene: TRBD1
V gene: TRBV27
CDR3 protein: CASSLWDRGQGEQYF
CDR3 DNA: TGTGCCAGCAGTTTATGGGACAGGGGGCAAGGGGAGCAGTACTTC

J gene: TRBJ1-1
clone size: .
D gene: TRBD1
V gene: TRBV19
CDR3 protein: CASSIFGTVNTEAFF
CDR3 DNA: TGTGCCAGTAGTATATTTGGGACAGTGAACACTGAAGCTTTCTTT

J gene: TRBJ1-2
clone size: .
D gene: TRBD1
V gene: TRBV5-4
CDR3 protein: CASISTGMDGYTF
CDR3 DNA: TGTGCCAGCATCTCGACAGGGATGGATGGCTACACCTTC